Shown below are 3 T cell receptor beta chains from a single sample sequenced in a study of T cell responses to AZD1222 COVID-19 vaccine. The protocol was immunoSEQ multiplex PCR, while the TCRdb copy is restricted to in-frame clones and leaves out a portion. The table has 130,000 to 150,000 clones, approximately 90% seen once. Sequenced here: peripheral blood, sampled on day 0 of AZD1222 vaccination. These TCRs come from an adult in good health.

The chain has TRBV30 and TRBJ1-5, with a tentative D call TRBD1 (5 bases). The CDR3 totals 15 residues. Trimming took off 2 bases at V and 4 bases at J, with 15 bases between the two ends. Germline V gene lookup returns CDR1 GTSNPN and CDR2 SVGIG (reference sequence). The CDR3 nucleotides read TGTGCCTGGAGTCCCCAGGGCCCGCGGAATCAGCCCCAGCATTTT. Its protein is CAWSPQGPRNQPQHF.

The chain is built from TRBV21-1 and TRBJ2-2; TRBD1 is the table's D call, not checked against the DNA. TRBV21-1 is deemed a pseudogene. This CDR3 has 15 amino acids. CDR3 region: CASSKSRGSTGELFF. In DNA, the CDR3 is TGTGCCAGCAGCAAATCTAGGGGCAGCACCGGGGAGCTGTTTTTT.

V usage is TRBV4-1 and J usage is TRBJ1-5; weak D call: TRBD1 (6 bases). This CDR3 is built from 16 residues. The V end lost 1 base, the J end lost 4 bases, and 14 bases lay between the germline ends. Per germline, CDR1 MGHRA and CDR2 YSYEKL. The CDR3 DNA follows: TGCGCCAGCAGCCAAGTGGGGGGGCAGGGGAATCAGCCCCAGCATTTT. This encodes CASSQVGGQGNQPQHF.